Listed here is a single TCR beta chain. Its antigen is still unknown. CD4+ cells yielded CD45RA+ naive and CD45RA-negative memory subsets. Researchers divided each subset's genomic DNA evenly across several immunoSEQ plates. TCRdb's copy holds only in-frame clones and misses some; the assay was immunoSEQ multiplex PCR. The table has about 530,000 clones, around 96% seen once. The record originates from a study of shared clonotypes between healthy human individuals. Study information: Per donor, three plates held CD4 naive cells, three held CD4 memory, two held CD8 naive and one held CD8 memory.

Study-wide findings and caveats: Though the depth was large, rarefaction showed that sorted-subset sequencing was incomplete.

V was trimmed by 7 bases and J by 0 bases, leaving 17 bases between them. Per germline, CDR1 MDHEN and CDR2 SYDVKM. This CDR3 contains 16 residues. Source material: naive CD4+ T cells sorted from blood. Subset denoted: CD45RA+ positively selected. The genes are TRBV28 and TRBJ2-3; tentatively, D is TRBD1 (6 bases). The clonotype originates from a woman in her thirties in good health. This chain's CDR3 is CASKPDWTASTDTQYF. In DNA form, the CDR3 reads TGTGCCAGCAAACCCGACTGGACAGCTAGCACAGATACGCAGTATTTT.